This T cell receptor (beta chain) was retrieved from a study of cytomegalovirus exposure and HLA in healthy donors. The primer mix had 60 Vbeta and 13 Jbeta primers. Generated by immunoSEQ multiplex PCR, the TCRdb table keeps only in-frame clones and is missing some. Counted here are roughly 100,000 clones, about 81% occurring once; the ten biggest clones make up around 1.3%. The CDR3 totals 14 residues. CDR1 is MNHEY and CDR2 is SMNVEV in the germline V gene (reference sequence). V lost 6 bases and J lost 0, with 12 bases in between. The gene calls are TRBV27 and TRBJ2-7; D is perhaps TRBD2 (6 bases). The specimen sequenced was PBMCs. The clonotype comes from a man aged 25-45 years in good health and CMV-seronegative. Here the CDR3 DNA reads TGTGCCAGCAGGGGGGACTTCAACTCCTACGAGCAGTACTTC. This codes for CASRGDFNSYEQYF.